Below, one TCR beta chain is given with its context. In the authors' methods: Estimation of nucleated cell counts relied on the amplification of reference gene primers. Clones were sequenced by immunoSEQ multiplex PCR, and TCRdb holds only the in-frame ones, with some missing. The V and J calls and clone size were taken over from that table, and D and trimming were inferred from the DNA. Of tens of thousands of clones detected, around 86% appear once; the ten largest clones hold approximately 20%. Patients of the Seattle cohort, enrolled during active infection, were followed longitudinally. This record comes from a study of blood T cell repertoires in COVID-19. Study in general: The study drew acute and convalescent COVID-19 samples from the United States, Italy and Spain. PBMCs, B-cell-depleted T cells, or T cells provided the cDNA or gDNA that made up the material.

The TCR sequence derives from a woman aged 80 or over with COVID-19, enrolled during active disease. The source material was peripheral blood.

The CDR3 nucleotides read TGCGCCAGCAGCCGGACCAGGGTTTTGGAGACCCAGTACTTC. Translation: CASSRTRVLETQYF. The chain links TRBV5-1 to TRBJ2-5; possible D gene TRBD1, 5 bases. This CDR3 has 14 residues. V gave up 4 bases and J gave up 5 bases, with 15 bases separating them. Germline V gene lookup returns CDR1 SGHRS and CDR2 YFSETQ. The entire variable domain, with the rest obtained from reference TRBV5-1 and TRBJ2-5, is as follows: KAGVTQTPRYLIKTRGQQVTLSCSPISGHRSVSWYQQTPGQGLQFLFEYFSETQRNKGNFPGRFSGRQFSNSRSEMNVSTLELGDSALYLCASSRTRVLETQYFGPGTRLLVL.